Below, 31 T cell receptor beta chains from the same sample are listed, as sequenced in a study of cytomegalovirus exposure and HLA in healthy donors. The primer mix had 60 Vbeta and 13 Jbeta primers. Here immunoSEQ multiplex PCR was the method, and the copy in TCRdb shows in-frame clones only, minus some. Among around 150,000 clones, roughly 70% were seen once, and the ten largest hold around 4.2%. Sequences were obtained from PBMCs. The receptors come from a man aged 60 to 75 in good health and CMV-seronegative.

The gene calls are TRBV29-1 and TRBJ1-1; D gene ambiguous. The CDR3 has 13 residues. Germline loops: CDR1 SQVTM, CDR2 ANQGSEA. The CDR3 spells CSSRGMSYTEAFF. CDR3 nucleotide sequence: TGCAGTTCCCGGGGAATGAGTTACACTGAAGCTTTCTTT.

This clone was observed a single time. The rearrangement links TRBV7-2 to TRBJ1-1, with 9 bases that match TRBD1. The germline CDR1 and CDR2 sequences are SGHTA and FQGNSA. CDR3 size: 13 residues. After removal of 5 bases from V and 6 bases from J, the junction contained 4 bases not matched to a gene. CDR3 loop: CASSTRQGAEAFF. DNA of the CDR3: TGTGCCAGCAGCACCCGACAGGGGGCTGAAGCTTTCTTT.

V usage is TRBV5-1 and J usage is TRBJ2-7; tentatively, D is TRBD1 (5 bases). Germline V CDR1 and CDR2: SGHRS, YFSETQ. The CDR3 covers 13 residues. The V and J ends lost 5 bases and 0 bases respectively, with 9 bases between them. Written as DNA, the CDR3 is TGCGCCAGCAGATCAGGGCTCTCCTACGAGCAGTACTTC. Translated, it gives CASRSGLSYEQYF.

The gene calls are TRBV6-1 and TRBJ2-1; 14 bases map to TRBD2. V shed 3 bases and J 7 bases; nucleotides not matched to a gene: 5. This CDR3 has 16 residues. The germline CDR1 and CDR2 sequences are MNHNS and SASEGT. CDR3 DNA: TGTGCCAGCAGTGACGGGACTAGCGGGAGAGGTAATGAGCAGTTCTTC. Its translation: CASSDGTSGRGNEQFF.

The chain carries TRBV28 and TRBJ1-5, with D possibly matching TRBD1 (6 bases). This CDR3 comprises 14 residues. Trimming took off 6 bases at V and 11 bases at J, with 20 bases between the two ends. CDR1 MDHEN and CDR2 SYDVKM come from the germline V gene. The CDR3 protein is CASRVGHGKGAQHF. The CDR3 region has the DNA TGTGCCAGCAGAGTCGGACACGGGAAGGGGGCCCAGCATTTT.

The V call is TRBV6-6, the J call TRBJ2-2; 8 nucleotides agree with TRBD1. Germline V CDR1 and CDR2: MNHNY, SVGAGI (reference sequence). CDR3 length: 16 amino acids. The ends lost 6 bases at V and 7 bases at J; junction bases unmatched: 13. The CDR3, as DNA: TGTGCCAGCAGCCATAGACAGGGGTTGGACTTCGGGGAGCTGTTTTTT. It specifies CASSHRQGLDFGELFF.

The chain is built from TRBV7-3 and TRBJ2-3; 10 bases align to TRBD2. The trim removed 4 bases at V and 4 bases at J, leaving 11 bases unmatched. Germline lookup yields CDR1 SGHTA and CDR2 FQGTGA. The CDR3 has 17 residues. CDR3 sequence reads: CASSWSGGAQWADTQYF. CDR3 bases: TGTGCCAGCAGCTGGAGCGGGGGGGCGCAGTGGGCAGATACGCAGTATTTT.

This clone was detected a few times. The chain has TRBV4-1 and TRBJ1-1; D not resolved. In germline, CDR1 is MGHRA, CDR2 YSYEKL. Trimming shortened V by 1 base and J by 0 bases, and 12 bases separated the two germline ends. The CDR3 has 16 amino acids. The CDR3 DNA is TGCGCCAGCAGCCAAGGACCGGGAGGCCTGAACACTGAAGCTTTCTTT. This gives the protein CASSQGPGGLNTEAFF.

The rearrangement joins TRBV5-1 to TRBJ1-1, with D possibly matching TRBD1 (5 bases). Germline values: CDR1 SGHRS, CDR2 YFSETQ. The CDR3 contains 14 residues. V gave up 4 bases and J gave up 5 bases, with 15 bases separating them. CDR3 in amino acids: CASSPARADTEAFF. The CDR3 DNA follows: TGCGCCAGCAGCCCTGCCAGGGCGGATACTGAAGCTTTCTTT.

This clone has just a few counts. The V gene is TRBV4-1, the J gene TRBJ1-1; TRBD1 matches at 7 bases. V lost 5 bases to trimming and J lost 0 bases; unmatched junction nucleotides: 6. The length of the CDR3 is 15 residues. Germline CDR1 MGHRA, CDR2 YSYEKL. The CDR3 DNA is TGCGCCAGCAGCGCCCCGGGACAGCTGAACACTGAAGCTTTCTTT. Protein product: CASSAPGQLNTEAFF.

This clone was counted a few times. This chain links TRBV15 with TRBJ2-3; unclear D gene. The CDR3 totals 15 residues. Per the germline V gene, CDR1 is LNHNV and CDR2 is YYDKDF (reference sequence). Trimming stripped 4 bases from V and 0 bases from J, with 11 bases between. The CDR3 region is CATSTNAESTDTQYF. The CDR3 DNA is TGTGCCACCAGCACTAACGCGGAAAGCACAGATACGCAGTATTTT.

The chain has TRBV7-2 and TRBJ2-4, with 9 positions matching TRBD2. After removal of 2 bases from V and 7 bases from J, the junction contained 3 bases not matched to a gene. Germline loops: CDR1 SGHTA, CDR2 FQGNSA. The length of the CDR3 is 14 residues. The CDR3 here is CASSLRAGGNIQYF. The CDR3 bases are TGTGCCAGCAGCTTACGAGCGGGAGGCAACATTCAGTACTTC.

This clone was recorded once. This chain links TRBV19 with TRBJ1-5; TRBD1 agrees at 9 bases. The length of the CDR3 is 14 residues. The trim removed 9 bases at V and 3 bases at J, leaving 6 bases unmatched. Germline V gene sequence: CDR1 LNHDA, CDR2 SQIVND (reference sequence). Here the CDR3 reads CASWDRVDNQPQHF. CDR3 in DNA: TGTGCCAGCTGGGACAGGGTTGACAATCAGCCCCAGCATTTT.

This clone was seen more than once but under ten times. This chain connects TRBV5-6 to TRBJ1-1; D unclear. Germline CDR1 and CDR2: SGHDT and YYEEEE. The CDR3 has 13 residues. The V and J ends lost 4 bases and 7 bases respectively, with 14 bases between them. This CDR3 reads CASSPQIVSEAFF. The CDR3 region has the DNA TGTGCCAGCAGCCCCCAAATAGTAAGTGAAGCTTTCTTT.

The chain couples TRBV30 to TRBJ2-1; possibly TRBD2 for D (5 bases). The CDR3 length is 11 residues. Germline lookup yields CDR1 GTSNPN and CDR2 SVGIG (reference sequence). V lost 5 bases, J lost 7 bases, and 9 bases lay in between. CDR3 in amino acids: CAWGRANEQFF. CDR3 bases: TGTGCCTGGGGGCGGGCTAATGAGCAGTTCTTC.

V gene TRBV7-2 combines with J gene TRBJ1-5; 8 bases align to TRBD1. Germline V gene sequence: CDR1 SGHTA, CDR2 FQGNSA. This CDR3 is 14 amino acids long. The trim removed 5 bases at V and 4 bases at J, leaving 4 bases unmatched. CDR3 residues: CASSPDRGNQPQHF. The CDR3 coding sequence is TGTGCCAGCAGCCCCGACAGGGGAAATCAGCCCCAGCATTTT.

The gene calls are TRBV29-1 and TRBJ2-5; 8 bases match TRBD1. Trimming took 8 bases from V and 4 from J; bases not matched to a gene: 9. CDR1 is SQVTM, CDR2 ANQGSEA, per germline. The CDR3 is 13 amino acids. The CDR3 region is CSIGQGDGETQYF. DNA for the CDR3: TGCAGCATCGGACAGGGAGATGGAGAGACCCAGTACTTC.

This chain links TRBV27 with TRBJ2-2, with 8 positions matching TRBD2. The CDR3 is made up of 15 amino acids. Per germline, CDR1 MNHEY and CDR2 SMNVEV (reference sequence). V was clipped by 4 bases and J by 2 bases; unmatched bases: 3. The CDR3 loop reads CASSSIAGNTGELFF. Here the CDR3 DNA reads TGTGCCAGCAGTTCCATAGCGGGAAACACCGGGGAGCTGTTTTTT.

The rearrangement uses TRBV18 and TRBJ2-7, with D maybe TRBD1 (6 bases). V dropped 4 bases and J dropped 7 bases, with 14 bases sitting between them. Germline V lookup: CDR1 KGHSH, CDR2 LQKENI. The CDR3 is 13 residues long. The CDR3 spells CASSQHRVGEQYF. The CDR3 DNA is TGTGCCAGCTCACAACACAGGGTCGGAGAGCAGTACTTC. Drawing the rest from reference TRBV18 and TRBJ2-7, the complete variable domain is NAGVMQNPRHLVRRRGQEARLRCSPMKGHSHVYWYRQLPEEGLKFMVYLQKENIIDESGMPKERFSAEFPKEGPSILRIQQVVRGDSAAYFCASSQHRVGEQYFGPGTRLTVT.

This clone was counted a single time. The rearrangement uses TRBV7-2 and TRBJ1-5, with 7 bases matching TRBD1. V dropped 1 base and J dropped 1; count of bases not matched to a gene: 7. This CDR3 region has 17 residues. CDR1 SGHTA and CDR2 FQGNSA come from the germline V gene. DNA of the CDR3: TGTGCCAGCAGCTTAGAGGGGGCCGCGGGCAGCAATCAGCCCCAGCATTTT. It specifies CASSLEGAAGSNQPQHF.

V and J are TRBV4-3 and TRBJ2-1; 13 bases match TRBD2. Germline CDR1 LGHNA, CDR2 YSLEER. Germline trimming cut 1 base from V and 10 bases from J; bases unmatched to any gene: 7. The CDR3 has 16 residues. CDR3 nucleotide sequence: TGCGCCAGCAGCCAAGGACCAGGACTAGCGGGAGAGGAGCAGTTCTTC. Translated, it gives CASSQGPGLAGEEQFF.

CDR3 residues: CASSLAAARTDTQYF. CDR3 in DNA: TGTGCCAGCAGCTTAGCGGCAGCGCGCACAGATACGCAGTATTTT. The J gene is TRBJ2-3, the V gene TRBV7-9, with D unresolved. Trimming cost V 0 bases and J 1 base, with 8 bases left between them. In germline, CDR1 is SEHNR, CDR2 FQNEAQ (reference sequence). The CDR3 covers 15 residues.

V gene TRBV7-3 combines with J gene TRBJ2-7, with TRBD1 as a possible D gene (6 bases). V gave up 3 bases and J gave up 3 bases, with 9 bases separating them. Per the germline V gene, CDR1 is SGHTA and CDR2 is FQGTGA. The CDR3 contains 13 residues. The DNA of the CDR3 is TGTGCCAGCAGCTTTGGACAGAACTACGAGCAGTACTTC. It is translated as CASSFGQNYEQYF.

The V call is TRBV5-1, the J call TRBJ2-1; D is possibly TRBD2 (6 bases). V dropped 0 bases and J dropped 0 bases, with 10 bases sitting between them. There are 16 residues in the CDR3. Germline V CDR1 and CDR2: SGHRS, YFSETQ. This CDR3 reads CASSLVATSSYNEQFF. The CDR3 coding sequence is TGCGCCAGCAGCTTGGTAGCGACTAGCTCCTACAATGAGCAGTTCTTC.

This chain connects TRBV29-1 to TRBJ1-5; a weak D match, TRBD1 (5 bases). CDR1 and CDR2 (germline): SQVTM, ANQGSEA. The germline V and J ends were trimmed by 6 bases and 5 bases, with 11 bases remaining between them. The CDR3 spans 12 residues. CDR3 coding DNA: TGCAGCGTGGGGGGTAGGGATCAGCCCCAGCATTTT. This sequence encodes CSVGGRDQPQHF.

The chain has TRBV7-3 and TRBJ1-1; D possibly corresponds to TRBD1 (5 bases). V was clipped by 5 bases and J by 10 bases, with 26 bases between them. Per the germline V gene, CDR1 is SGHTA and CDR2 is FQGTGA. The CDR3 runs to 16 residues. The CDR3 DNA sequence: TGTGCCAGCAGCACCCAAATTTGGGTTAAGGGGCGGATAGCTTTCTTT. Its translation is CASSTQIWVKGRIAFF.

V gene TRBV29-1 combines with J gene TRBJ2-1; 8 nucleotides match TRBD2. The CDR3 is made up of 14 amino acids. Trimming cost V 5 bases and J 8 bases; bases outside gene matches: 11. Looked up from germline, CDR1 is SQVTM and CDR2 is ANQGSEA. The CDR3 sequence is CSVCLAGVGDEQFF. CDR3 DNA: TGCAGCGTTTGCCTAGCGGGCGTAGGGGATGAGCAGTTCTTC.

V and J are TRBV9 and TRBJ2-3; TRBD1 matches 9 bases. Losses at the gene ends were 0 bases for V and 4 bases for J; bases not matched to a gene: 9. The V gene's germline CDR1 is SGDLS and CDR2 YYNGEE. The CDR3 has 17 residues. In DNA, the CDR3 is TGTGCCAGCAGCGTAGTGGGGGGGACAGGGCCCGCAGATACGCAGTATTTT. It codes for CASSVVGGTGPADTQYF.

The CDR3 region has the DNA TGCAGTGCTAGACTCCCCGGTGAGCAGTTCTTC. This sequence encodes CSARLPGEQFF. The rearrangement joins TRBV20-1 to TRBJ2-1; D gene unclear. The CDR3 loop spans 11 amino acids. Germline V gene lookup returns CDR1 DFQATT and CDR2 SNEGSKA (reference sequence). V was clipped by 2 bases and J by 9 bases, with 8 bases between them.

This sequence joins TRBV7-2 and TRBJ2-2; 8 bases are a match to TRBD2. CDR1 is SGHTA, CDR2 FQGNSA, per germline. CDR3 length: 17 residues. V gave up 5 bases and J gave up 6 bases; unmatched junction bases: 14. CDR3 amino acids: CASSPGLAEGLAGELFF. CDR3 nucleotides: TGTGCCAGCAGCCCCGGACTAGCTGAAGGTCTCGCCGGGGAGCTGTTTTTT.

This clone was detected only a few times. The chain employs TRBV4-1 and TRBJ2-2; 7 nucleotides agree with TRBD1. Germline CDR1 MGHRA, CDR2 YSYEKL. Germline trimming cut 5 bases from V and 1 base from J; bases unmatched to any gene: 13. The CDR3 spans 18 residues. The CDR3 nucleotides are TGCGCCAGCAGCTCAAGGGGGCCCGGGACAAGGAACACCGGGGAGCTGTTTTTT. It is translated as CASSSRGPGTRNTGELFF.